Included here is one T cell receptor (beta chain) sequence, with context. Its cognate antigen is unknown. The data derive from a study of CD8+CD57+ T cells in acquired aplastic anemia. Study background: Roughly 3.2 ug was the average amount of DNA from sorted CD4+ and CD8+ cells. The average read count for CD4+ cells in healthy donors was 9 million to 14 million.

Study results and limitations: CD8+ Simpson's diversity in patients was not significantly different from that in controls. The study identified about 30 CD8+ CDR3 sequences shared by patients and controls.

There are 16 residues in the CDR3. Germline lookup yields CDR1 SNHLY and CDR2 FYNNEI. With 6 bases clipped from V and 1 base from J, the junction kept 11 bases outside the gene matches. The template used for profiling TCR beta VDJ and CDR3 was genomic DNA. MiXCR was run by TCRdb on the reads, yielding one entry per CDR3 protein. The sample shows about 110,000 distinct CDR3 sequences, around half of them seen only once. The TCR was taken from a human donor in good health, serving as a control. V gene TRBV2 combines with J gene TRBJ1-1; 7 bases align to TRBD1. The specimen sequenced was sorted CD4+, CD8+, or CD8+CD57+ T cells (not recorded which) from PBMCs. In nucleotides, the CDR3 is TGTGCCAGCAGATTAAACACAGGGGTGGGGAACACTGAAGCTTTCTTT. It yields the protein CASRLNTGVGNTEAFF.